This TCR beta chain was profiled in a study of blood T cells in healthy people across ages. Overall study results and limits: Diversity was higher, and naive CD4+ cells more numerous, in long-lived donors than in aged donors. A conclusive naive versus antigen-experienced comparison was prevented by the unsorted PBMCs. Naive T cell percentage strongly correlated with TCR beta diversity.

A J-beta primer mix and a sample-barcoded 5' primer were used in a second PCR of roughly 6 to 12 cycles. A single record per CDR3 protein comes from TCRdb applying MiXCR to the 5' RACE reads. The table shows hundreds of thousands of distinct CDR3 sequences, with roughly three fifths occurring only once. Germline values: CDR1 SGHAT, CDR2 FQNNGV. CDR3 size: 19 residues. J gave up 3 bases and V 0 bases, and 15 bases lay outside the gene matches. Comment on this clonotype: Its matching antigen is unknown.

Specimen: blood. This TCR derives from a man aged 55 to 70 in good health. This chain connects TRBV11-2 to TRBJ1-2; 8 bases align to TRBD1. This chain's CDR3 is CASSLDFWSGGRRDYGYTF. For the CDR3, the DNA is TGTGCCAGCAGCTTAGATTTTTGGTCAGGGGGCCGTAGGGACTATGGCTACACCTTC.